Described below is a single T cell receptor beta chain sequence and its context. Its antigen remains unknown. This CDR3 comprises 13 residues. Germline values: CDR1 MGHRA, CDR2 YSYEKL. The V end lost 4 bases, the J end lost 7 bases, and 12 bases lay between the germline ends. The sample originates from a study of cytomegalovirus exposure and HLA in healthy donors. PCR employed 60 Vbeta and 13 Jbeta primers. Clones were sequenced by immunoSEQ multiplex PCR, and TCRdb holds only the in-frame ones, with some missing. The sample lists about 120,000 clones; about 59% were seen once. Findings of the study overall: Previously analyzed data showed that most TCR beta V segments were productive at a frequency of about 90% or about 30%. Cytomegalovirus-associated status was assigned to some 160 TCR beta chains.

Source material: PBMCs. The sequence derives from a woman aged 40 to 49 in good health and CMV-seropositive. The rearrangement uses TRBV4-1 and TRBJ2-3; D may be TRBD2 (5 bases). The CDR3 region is CASSLGRENTQYF. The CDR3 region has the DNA TGCGCCAGCAGCCTGGGCCGGGAAAATACGCAGTATTTT.